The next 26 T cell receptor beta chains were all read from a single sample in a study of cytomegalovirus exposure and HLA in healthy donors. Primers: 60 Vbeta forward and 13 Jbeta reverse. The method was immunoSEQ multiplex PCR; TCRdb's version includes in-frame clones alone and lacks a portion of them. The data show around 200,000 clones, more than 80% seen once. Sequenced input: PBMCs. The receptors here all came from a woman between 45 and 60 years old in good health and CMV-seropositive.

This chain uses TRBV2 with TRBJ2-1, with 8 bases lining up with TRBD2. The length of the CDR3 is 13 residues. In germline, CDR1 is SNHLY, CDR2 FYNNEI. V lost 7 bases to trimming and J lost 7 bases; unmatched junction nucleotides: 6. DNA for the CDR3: TGTGCCAGCACCTCGGGGGGGCTGAATGAGCAGTTCTTC. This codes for CASTSGGLNEQFF.

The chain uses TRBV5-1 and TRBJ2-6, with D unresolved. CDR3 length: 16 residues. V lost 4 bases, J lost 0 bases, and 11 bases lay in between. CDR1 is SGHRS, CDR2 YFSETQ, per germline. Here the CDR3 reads CASSLRRSSGANVLTF. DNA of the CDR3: TGCGCCAGCAGCCTAAGACGGAGCTCTGGGGCCAACGTCCTGACTTTC.

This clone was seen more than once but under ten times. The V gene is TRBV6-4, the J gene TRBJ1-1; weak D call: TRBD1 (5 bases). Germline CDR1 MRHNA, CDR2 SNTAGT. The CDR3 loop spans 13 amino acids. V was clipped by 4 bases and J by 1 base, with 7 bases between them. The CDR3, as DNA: TGTGCCAGCAGTGCGCAGGGGAACACTGAAGCTTTCTTT. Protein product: CASSAQGNTEAFF.

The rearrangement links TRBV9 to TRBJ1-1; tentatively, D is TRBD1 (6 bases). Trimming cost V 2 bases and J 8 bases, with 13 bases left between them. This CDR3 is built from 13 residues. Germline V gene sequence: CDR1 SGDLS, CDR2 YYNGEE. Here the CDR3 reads CASSVVRTEEAFF. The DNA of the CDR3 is TGTGCCAGCAGCGTGGTCAGGACAGAGGAAGCTTTCTTT. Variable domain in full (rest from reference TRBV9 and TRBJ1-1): DSGVTQTPKHLITATGQRVTLRCSPRSGDLSVYWYQQSLDQGLQFLIQYYNGEERAKGNILERFSAQQFPDLHSELNLSSLELGDSALYFCASSVVRTEEAFFGQGTRLTVV.

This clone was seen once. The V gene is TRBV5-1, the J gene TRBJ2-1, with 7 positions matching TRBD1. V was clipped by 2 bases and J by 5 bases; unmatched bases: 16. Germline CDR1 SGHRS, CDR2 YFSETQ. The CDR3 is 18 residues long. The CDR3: CASSFNSYLRDSNNEQFF. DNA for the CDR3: TGCGCCAGCAGCTTCAATTCTTATCTCCGGGACAGCAACAATGAGCAGTTCTTC.

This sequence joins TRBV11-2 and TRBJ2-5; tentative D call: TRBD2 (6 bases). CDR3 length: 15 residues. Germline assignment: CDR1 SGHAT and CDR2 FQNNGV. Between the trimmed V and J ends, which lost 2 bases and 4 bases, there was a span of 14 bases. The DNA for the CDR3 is TGTGCCAGCAGCTTACGCGGGACTCCCGGAGAGACCCAGTACTTC. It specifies CASSLRGTPGETQYF.

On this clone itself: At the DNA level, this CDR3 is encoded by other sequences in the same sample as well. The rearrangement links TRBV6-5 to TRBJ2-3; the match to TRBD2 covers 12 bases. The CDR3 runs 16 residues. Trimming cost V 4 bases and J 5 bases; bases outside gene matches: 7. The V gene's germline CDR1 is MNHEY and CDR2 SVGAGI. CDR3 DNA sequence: TGTGCCAGCAGTTCCCGACTAGCGGGGGATAGAGATACGCAGTATTTT. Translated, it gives CASSSRLAGDRDTQYF.

In nucleotides, the CDR3 is TGTGCCAGCAGTGAAATGGACAGGGGCTACGAGCAGTACTTC. It translates to CASSEMDRGYEQYF. The chain recombines TRBV6-1 with TRBJ2-7, with 9 bases aligning to TRBD1. V trimming: 2 bases; J trimming: 3 bases; junction bases outside the gene matches: 2. Germline V CDR1 and CDR2: MNHNS, SASEGT. The CDR3 loop spans 14 amino acids.

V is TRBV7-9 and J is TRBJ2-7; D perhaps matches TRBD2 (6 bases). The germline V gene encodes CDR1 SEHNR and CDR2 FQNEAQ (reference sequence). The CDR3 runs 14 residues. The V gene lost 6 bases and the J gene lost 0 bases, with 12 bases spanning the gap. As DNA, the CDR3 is TGTGCCAGCAGTAAGGGGACTCTCTCCTACGAGCAGTACTTC. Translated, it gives CASSKGTLSYEQYF.

This chain's CDR3 is CASFGGTDYYQPQHF. The CDR3, as DNA: TGTGCCAGCTTCGGAGGGACAGACTATTATCAGCCCCAGCATTTT. The chain combines TRBV6-1 with TRBJ1-5, with 7 nucleotides matching TRBD1. V lost 8 bases to trimming and J lost 5 bases; unmatched junction nucleotides: 12. This CDR3 spans 15 amino acids. From germline, CDR1 is MNHNS and CDR2 SASEGT.

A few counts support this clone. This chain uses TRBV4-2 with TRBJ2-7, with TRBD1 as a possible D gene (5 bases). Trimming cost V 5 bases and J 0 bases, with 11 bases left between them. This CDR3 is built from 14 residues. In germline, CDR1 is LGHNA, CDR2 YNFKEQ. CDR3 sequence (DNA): TGTGCCAGCAGCTTAACAGGTTCCTCCTACGAGCAGTACTTC. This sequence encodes CASSLTGSSYEQYF.

CDR3 sequence (DNA): TGTGCCAGCAGTCATCCAGCTGAGGGTGGTGGCTACACCTTC. Its protein product is CASSHPAEGGGYTF. The rearrangement uses TRBV6-6 and TRBJ1-2; D is undetermined. V shed 5 bases and J shed 7 bases, with 17 bases lying between them. The CDR3 sequence is 14 residues long. CDR1 is MNHNY and CDR2 is SVGAGI in the germline V gene (reference sequence).

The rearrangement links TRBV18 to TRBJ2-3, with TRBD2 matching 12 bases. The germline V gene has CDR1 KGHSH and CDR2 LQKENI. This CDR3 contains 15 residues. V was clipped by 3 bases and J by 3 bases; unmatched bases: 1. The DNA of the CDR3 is TGTGCCAGCTCACCTGGACTAGCGGGGACAGATACGCAGTATTTT. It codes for CASSPGLAGTDTQYF.

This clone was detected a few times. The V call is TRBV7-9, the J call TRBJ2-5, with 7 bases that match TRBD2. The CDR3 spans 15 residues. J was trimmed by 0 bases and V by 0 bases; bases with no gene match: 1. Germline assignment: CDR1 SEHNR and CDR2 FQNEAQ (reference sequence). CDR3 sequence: CASSLAGGYQETQYF. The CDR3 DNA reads TGTGCCAGCAGCTTAGCGGGGGGGTACCAAGAGACCCAGTACTTC.

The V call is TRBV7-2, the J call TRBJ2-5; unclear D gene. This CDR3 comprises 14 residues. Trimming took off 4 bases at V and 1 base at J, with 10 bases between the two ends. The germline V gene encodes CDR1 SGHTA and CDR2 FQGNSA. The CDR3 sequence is CASSSYLTQETQYF. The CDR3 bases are TGTGCCAGCAGCTCCTACCTCACCCAAGAGACCCAGTACTTC.

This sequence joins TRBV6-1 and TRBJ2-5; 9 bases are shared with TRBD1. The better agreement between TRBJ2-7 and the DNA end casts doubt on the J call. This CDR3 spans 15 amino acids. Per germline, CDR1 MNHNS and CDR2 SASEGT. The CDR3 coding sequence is TGTGCCAGCAGTGAAGTTACGGGACAGGGAGACGAGCAGTACTTC. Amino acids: CASSEVTGQGDEQYF.

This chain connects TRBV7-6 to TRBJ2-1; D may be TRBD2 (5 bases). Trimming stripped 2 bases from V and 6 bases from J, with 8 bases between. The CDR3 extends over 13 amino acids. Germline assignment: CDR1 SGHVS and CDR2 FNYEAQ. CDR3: CASSLSGINEQFF. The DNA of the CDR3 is TGTGCCAGCAGCTTATCCGGGATCAATGAGCAGTTCTTC.

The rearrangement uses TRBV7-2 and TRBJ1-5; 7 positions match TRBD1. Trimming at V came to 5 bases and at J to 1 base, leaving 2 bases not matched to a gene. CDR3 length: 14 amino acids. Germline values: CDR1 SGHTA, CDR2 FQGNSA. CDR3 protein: CASSIQGSNQPQHF. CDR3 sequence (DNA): TGTGCCAGCAGCATACAGGGGAGCAATCAGCCCCAGCATTTT.

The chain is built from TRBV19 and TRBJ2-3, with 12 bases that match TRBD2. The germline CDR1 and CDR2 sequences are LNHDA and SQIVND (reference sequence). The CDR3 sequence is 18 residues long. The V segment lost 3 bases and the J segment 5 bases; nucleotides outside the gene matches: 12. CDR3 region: CASSIASTSGGTRDTQYF. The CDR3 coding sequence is TGTGCCAGTAGTATCGCCTCCACTAGCGGGGGGACGAGAGATACGCAGTATTTT. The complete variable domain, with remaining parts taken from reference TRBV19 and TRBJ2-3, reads DGGITQSPKYLFRKEGQNVTLSCEQNLNHDAMYWYRQDPGQGLRLIYYSQIVNDFQKGDIAEGYSVSREKKESFPLTVTSAQKNPTAFYLCASSIASTSGGTRDTQYFGPGTRLTVL.

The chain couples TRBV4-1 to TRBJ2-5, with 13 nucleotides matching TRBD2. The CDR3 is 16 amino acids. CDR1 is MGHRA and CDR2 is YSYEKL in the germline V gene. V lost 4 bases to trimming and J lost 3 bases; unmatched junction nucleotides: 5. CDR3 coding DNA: TGCGCCAGCAGCCTCCGACTAGCGGGGGGCAAAGAGACCCAGTACTTC. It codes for CASSLRLAGGKETQYF.

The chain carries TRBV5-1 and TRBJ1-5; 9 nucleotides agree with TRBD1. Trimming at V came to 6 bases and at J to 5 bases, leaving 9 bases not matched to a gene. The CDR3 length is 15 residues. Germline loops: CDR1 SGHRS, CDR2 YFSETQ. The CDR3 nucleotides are TGCGCCAGCATCCTGACAGGGGGTAAGCATCAGCCCCAGCATTTT. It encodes CASILTGGKHQPQHF.

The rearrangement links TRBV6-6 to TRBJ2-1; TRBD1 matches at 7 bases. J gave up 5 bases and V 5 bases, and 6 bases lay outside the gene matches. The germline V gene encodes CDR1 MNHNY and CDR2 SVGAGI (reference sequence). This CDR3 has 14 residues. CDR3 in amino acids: CASSTTTGNNEQFF. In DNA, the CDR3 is TGTGCCAGCAGTACCACGACAGGGAACAATGAGCAGTTCTTC.

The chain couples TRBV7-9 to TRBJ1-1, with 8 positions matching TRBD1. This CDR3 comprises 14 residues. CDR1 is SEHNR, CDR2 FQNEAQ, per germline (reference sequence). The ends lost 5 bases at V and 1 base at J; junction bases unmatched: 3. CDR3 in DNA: TGTGCCAGCAGCACGGGGACAGGGAACACTGAAGCTTTCTTT. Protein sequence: CASSTGTGNTEAFF.

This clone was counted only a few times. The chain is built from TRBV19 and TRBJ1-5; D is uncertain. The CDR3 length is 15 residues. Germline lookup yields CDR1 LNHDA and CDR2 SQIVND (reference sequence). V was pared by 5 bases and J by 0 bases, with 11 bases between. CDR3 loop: CASSAGENSNQPQHF. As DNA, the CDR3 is TGTGCCAGTAGTGCAGGCGAGAATAGCAATCAGCCCCAGCATTTT.

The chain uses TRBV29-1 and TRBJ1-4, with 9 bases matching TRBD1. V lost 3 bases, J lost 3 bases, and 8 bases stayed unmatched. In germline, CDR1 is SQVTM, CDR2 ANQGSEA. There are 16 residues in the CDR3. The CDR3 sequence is CSVDAGQGTSNEKLFF. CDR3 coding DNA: TGCAGCGTTGATGCCGGACAGGGGACCTCTAATGAAAAACTGTTTTTT.

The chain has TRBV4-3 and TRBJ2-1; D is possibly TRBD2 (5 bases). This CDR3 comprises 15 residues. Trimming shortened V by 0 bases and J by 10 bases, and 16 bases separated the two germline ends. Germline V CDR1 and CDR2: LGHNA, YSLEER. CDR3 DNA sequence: TGCGCCAGCAGCCAAGATCTTACTAGACCGACCGAGCAGTTCTTC. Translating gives CASSQDLTRPTEQFF.